These 8 T cell receptor beta chains were all obtained from the same sample, sequenced in a study of T cell repertoires in cytomegalovirus infection. TCRdb analysed the reads with MiXCR anew, one entry per CDR3 protein. The repertoire holds more than 650,000 distinct CDR3 sequences, with 35% to 45% as singletons. Sequenced sample: PBMCs. The receptors shown here come from a human donor in good health (CMV status not recorded). Some clones in this sample may be carry-over from other donors' samples.

The sample holds many counts of this clonotype. The gene calls are TRBV7-2 and TRBJ1-5, with 8 bases that match TRBD1. This CDR3 is built from 16 residues. Looked up from germline, CDR1 is SGHTA and CDR2 is FQGNSA. The V and J ends lost 5 bases and 2 bases, in that order; junction bases with no gene match: 8. Written as DNA, the CDR3 is TGTGCCAGCAGCCTACAGGGGGGGAATGGCAATCAGCCCCAGCATTTT. Translation gives CASSLQGGNGNQPQHF.

This clonotype showed up just a few times. This chain connects TRBV20-1 to TRBJ2-1; possibly TRBD1 for D (8 bases). The CDR3 runs 16 residues. With 3 bases removed from V and 6 bases from J, the gap between germline ends came to 21 bases. Germline loops: CDR1 DFQATT, CDR2 SNEGSKA (reference sequence). CDR3 coding DNA: TGCAGTGCTAGGGGTCTAACAGGGGGGGAGAGCAATGAGCAGTTCTTC. This gives the protein CSARGLTGGESNEQFF.

This clonotype was recorded many times. V gene TRBV7-8 combines with J gene TRBJ2-7; D unresolved. The CDR3 loop spans 13 amino acids. Germline lookup yields CDR1 SGHVS and CDR2 FQNEAQ. Deletions cut 1 base from V and 4 bases from J, with 8 bases between. The CDR3 protein is CASSLGISYEQYF. DNA for the CDR3: TGTGCCAGCAGCTTAGGGATTTCATACGAGCAGTACTTC.

This clonotype appeared a few times. One end of the junction does not line up with germline, which may come from a read error. The V gene is TRBV12-3 or TRBV12-4, the J gene TRBJ2-3, with 9 bases lining up with TRBD1. The CDR3 sequence is 13 residues long. The CDR3 region is CASSPHSRQGGFF. The CDR3, as DNA: TGTGCCAGCAGTCCACACTCGCGACAGGGGGGGTTCTTT.

This clonotype was observed a single time. A junction end diverges from the germline sequence, so it may reflect a read error. J is TRBJ2-3 and V is TRBV7-2; 7 bases fit TRBD1. The CDR3 runs to 15 residues. The germline V gene has CDR1 SGHTA and CDR2 FQGNSA. The CDR3 sequence is CASSFEGATTETQYF. The CDR3 DNA follows: TGTGCCAGCAGCTTTGAGGGGGCCACCACAGAAACGCAGTATTTT.

This clonotype was counted many times. The chain couples TRBV27 to TRBJ1-1; 9 bases fit TRBD1. Trimming took 5 bases from V and 3 from J; bases not matched to a gene: 7. The V gene's germline CDR1 is MNHEY and CDR2 SMNVEV (reference sequence). The CDR3 sequence is 15 residues long. The CDR3 DNA is TGTGCCAGCAGTGATCAACAGGGGGCCGACACTGAAGCTTTCTTT. This encodes CASSDQQGADTEAFF.

This clonotype showed up just a few times. The CDR3, as DNA: TGCGCCAGCAGCTTAAGGGGCAGTGAAAACACCATATATTTT. Translated: CASSLRGSENTIYF. The chain joins TRBV5-1 to TRBJ1-3, with a weak D call TRBD1 (5 bases). The ends were cut back, 2 bases at V and 6 bases at J, with 12 bases in the middle. The CDR3 length is 14 residues. Per the germline V gene, CDR1 is SGHRS and CDR2 is YFSETQ.

V gene TRBV4-1 combines with J gene TRBJ2-1; D is possibly TRBD2 (7 bases). The CDR3 runs 14 residues. V was shortened by 4 bases and J by 7 bases, with 14 bases between the two germline ends. The germline gives CDR1 MGHRA, CDR2 YSYEKL. The CDR3 nucleotides read TGCGCCAGCAGCCCCTTGGGGGGGCCAAATGAGCAGTTCTTC. Amino acid sequence: CASSPLGGPNEQFF.